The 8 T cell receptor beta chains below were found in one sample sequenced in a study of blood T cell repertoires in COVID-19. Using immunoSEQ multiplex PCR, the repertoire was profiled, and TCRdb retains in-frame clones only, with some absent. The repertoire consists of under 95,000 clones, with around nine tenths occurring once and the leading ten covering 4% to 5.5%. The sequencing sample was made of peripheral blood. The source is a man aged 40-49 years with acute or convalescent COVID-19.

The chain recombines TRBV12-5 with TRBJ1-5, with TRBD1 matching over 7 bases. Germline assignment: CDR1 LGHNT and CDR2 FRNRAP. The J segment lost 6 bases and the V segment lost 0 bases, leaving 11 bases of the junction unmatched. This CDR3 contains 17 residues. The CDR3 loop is CASGLVLGDRGSQPQHF. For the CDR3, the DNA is TGTGCTAGTGGTTTGGTACTGGGGGACAGAGGGTCTCAGCCCCAGCATTTT.

In DNA, the CDR3 is TGTGCCTGGAGTCGGGTTGGGGGGGGCAATCAGCCCCAGCATTTT. Its protein is CAWSRVGGGNQPQHF. The rearrangement uses TRBV30 and TRBJ1-5, with D tentatively TRBD1 (5 bases). The CDR3 runs 15 residues. V was clipped by 2 bases and J by 2 bases, with 13 bases between them. CDR1 is GTSNPN, CDR2 SVGIG, per germline (reference sequence).

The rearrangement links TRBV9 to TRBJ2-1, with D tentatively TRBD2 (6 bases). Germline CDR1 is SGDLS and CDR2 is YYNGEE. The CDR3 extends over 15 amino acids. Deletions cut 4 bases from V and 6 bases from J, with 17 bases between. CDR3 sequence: CASSQTGDFINEQFF. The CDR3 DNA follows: TGTGCCAGCAGCCAAACCGGGGACTTTATCAATGAGCAGTTCTTC. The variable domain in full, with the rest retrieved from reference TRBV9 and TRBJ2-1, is DSGVTQTPKHLITATGQRVTLRCSPRSGDLSVYWYQQSLDQGLQFLIQYYNGEERAKGNILERFSAQQFPDLHSELNLSSLELGDSALYFCASSQTGDFINEQFFGPGTRLTVL.

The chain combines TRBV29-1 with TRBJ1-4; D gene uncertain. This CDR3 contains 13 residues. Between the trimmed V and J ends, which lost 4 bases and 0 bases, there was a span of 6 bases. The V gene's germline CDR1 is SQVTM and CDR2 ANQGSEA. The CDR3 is CSVVTATNEKLFF. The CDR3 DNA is TGCAGCGTTGTAACAGCAACTAATGAAAAACTGTTTTTT.

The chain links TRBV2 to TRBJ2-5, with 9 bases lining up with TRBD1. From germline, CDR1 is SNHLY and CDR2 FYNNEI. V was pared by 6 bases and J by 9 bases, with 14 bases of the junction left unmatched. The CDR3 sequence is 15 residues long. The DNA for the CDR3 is TGTGCCAGCAGCCCATCCGGGACAGGGAGAGATGCCCAGTACTTC. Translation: CASSPSGTGRDAQYF. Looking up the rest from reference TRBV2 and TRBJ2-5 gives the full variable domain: EPEVTQTPSHQVTQMGQEVILRCVPISNHLYFYWYRQILGQKVEFLVSFYNNEISEKSEIFDDQFSVERPDGSNFTLKIRSTKLEDSAMYFCASSPSGTGRDAQYFGPGTRLLVL.

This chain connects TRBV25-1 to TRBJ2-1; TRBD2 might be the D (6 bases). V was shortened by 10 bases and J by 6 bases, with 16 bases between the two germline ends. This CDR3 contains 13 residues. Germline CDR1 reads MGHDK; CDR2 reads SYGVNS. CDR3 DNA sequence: TGTGCCATCATTGGCGGGGTTACCAATGAGCAGTTCTTC. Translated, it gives CAIIGGVTNEQFF.

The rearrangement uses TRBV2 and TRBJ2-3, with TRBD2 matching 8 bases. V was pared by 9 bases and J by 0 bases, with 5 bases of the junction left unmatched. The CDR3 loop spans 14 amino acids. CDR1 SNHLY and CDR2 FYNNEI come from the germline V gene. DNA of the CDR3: TGTGCCAGTATACTAGCGGCTAGCACAGATACGCAGTATTTT. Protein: CASILAASTDTQYF.

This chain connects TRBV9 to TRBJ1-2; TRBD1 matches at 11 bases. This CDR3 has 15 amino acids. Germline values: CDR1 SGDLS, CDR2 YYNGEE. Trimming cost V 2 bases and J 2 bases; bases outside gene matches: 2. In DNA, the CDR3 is TGTGCCAGCAGCGTGGGGGACAGGGGGAACTATGGCTACACCTTC. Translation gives CASSVGDRGNYGYTF.